The 15 T cell receptor beta chains reported below all come from one sample, sequenced in a study of blood T cells in healthy people across ages. With a J-beta primer mix and a sample-barcoded 5' primer, a second PCR ran about 7 to 12 cycles. TCRdb fed the 5' RACE reads into MiXCR, producing one record per CDR3 protein. The table includes 800,000 to 950,000 distinct CDR3 sequences, around 29% detected once. The sample was also linked to a second study, of T cells of mothers and their children.

The material sequenced was blood. These receptors all stem from a woman between 40 and 50 years old in good health.

This clonotype was observed a handful of times. An end of the junction does not agree with germline; a read error may underlie this. The J gene is TRBJ2-7, the V gene TRBV7-7; TRBD2 might be the D (6 bases). The CDR3 extends over 15 amino acids. Germline lookup yields CDR1 SSHAT and CDR2 FNYEAQ (reference sequence). The CDR3 DNA is TGTGCTAGCAGCTTAGCGCCGGGACTCCACTACGAGCGGTACTTC. Protein sequence: CASSLAPGLHYERYF.

The J gene is TRBJ2-1, the V gene TRBV5-1, with D perhaps given as TRBD1 or TRBD2 (5 bases each). V lost 5 bases and J lost 3, with 12 bases in between. CDR3 length equals 14 residues. CDR1 is SGHRS, CDR2 YFSETQ, per germline. CDR3 residues: CASRRGVVYNEQFF. The CDR3 nucleotides read TGCGCCAGCAGAAGAGGGGTAGTCTACAATGAGCAGTTCTTC.

The V gene is TRBV7-9, the J gene TRBJ1-1; 9 bases are a match to TRBD1. J lost 1 base, V lost 11 bases, and 8 bases had no gene match. From germline, CDR1 is SEHNR and CDR2 FQNEAQ (reference sequence). The CDR3 length is 14 residues. The CDR3: CAWGDRATNTEAFF. CDR3 DNA sequence: TGTGCCTGGGGGGACAGGGCGACGAACACTGAAGCTTTCTTT.

V is TRBV27 and J is TRBJ1-5, with D uncertain. The germline V gene encodes CDR1 MNHEY and CDR2 SMNVEV (reference sequence). The CDR3 runs to 15 residues. The ends were cut back, 2 bases at V and 0 bases at J, with 8 bases in the middle. CDR3 nucleotides: TGTGCCAGCAGTTTAGTAGGGCATAGCAATCAGCCCCAGCATTTT. It encodes CASSLVGHSNQPQHF.

This sequence joins TRBV7-2 and TRBJ1-6, with D possibly TRBD1 on 6 matching bases. The CDR3 loop spans 15 amino acids. The germline gives CDR1 SGHTA, CDR2 FQGNSA. V dropped 3 bases and J dropped 8 bases, with 14 bases sitting between them. The CDR3 DNA reads as TGTGCCAGCAGCTTGCGAGGGGGTTATGATTCACCCCTCCACTTT. This sequence encodes CASSLRGGYDSPLHF.

This sequence joins TRBV18 and TRBJ2-5; D gene unclear. The CDR3 totals 13 residues. V lost 3 bases and J lost 2, with 7 bases in between. Germline assignment: CDR1 KGHSH and CDR2 LQKENI. The CDR3 region is CASSPVLQETQYF. CDR3 coding DNA: TGTGCCAGCTCACCCGTCTTGCAAGAGACCCAGTACTTC.

This clonotype was recorded at least ten times. The rearrangement uses TRBV6-1 and TRBJ2-6, with 9 nucleotides matching TRBD1. Per the germline V gene, CDR1 is MNHNS and CDR2 is SASEGT. The CDR3 runs 17 residues. The V gene end was trimmed by 4 bases and the J gene end by 0 bases; junction bases not matched to a gene: 4. DNA for the CDR3: TGTGCCAGCAGTGGGGGACAGGGCCGCTCTGGGGCCAACGTCCTGACTTTC. Translation: CASSGGQGRSGANVLTF.

This clonotype was counted ten times or more. The chain links TRBV29-1 to TRBJ2-6, with D perhaps matching TRBD1 (6 bases). The CDR3 covers 16 residues. The ends were cut back, 1 base at V and 0 bases at J, with 10 bases in the middle. Germline lookup yields CDR1 SQVTM and CDR2 ANQGSEA. This CDR3 reads CSVEARGGSGANVLTF. The CDR3 DNA sequence: TGCAGCGTTGAAGCCCGAGGGGGCTCTGGGGCCAACGTCCTGACTTTC. The variable domain in full, completed from reference TRBV29-1 and TRBJ2-6, reads SAVISQKPSRDICQRGTSLTIQCQVDSQVTMMFWYRQQPGQSLTLIATANQGSEATYESGFVIDKFPISRPNLTFSTLTVSNMSPEDSSIYLCSVEARGGSGANVLTFGAGSRLTVL.

This clonotype was counted at least ten times. In nucleotides, the CDR3 is TGTGCCAGGTACTACGAGCAGTACTTC. Amino acid sequence: CARYYEQYF. V gene TRBV6-5 combines with J gene TRBJ2-7; D is unclear. Germline V gene lookup returns CDR1 MNHEY and CDR2 SVGAGI. The CDR3 is made up of 9 amino acids. V dropped 9 bases and J dropped 3 bases, with 3 bases sitting between them.

V gene TRBV7-8 combines with J gene TRBJ1-1; TRBD1 matches 8 bases. There are 13 residues in the CDR3. Germline-derived CDR1 and CDR2 are SGHVS and FQNEAQ. With 10 bases clipped from V and 0 bases from J, the junction kept 4 bases outside the gene matches. In nucleotides, the CDR3 is TGTGCCACCGGGGACAGGTTGAACACTGAAGCTTTCTTT. It is translated as CATGDRLNTEAFF.

This clonotype was seen a few times. The chain links TRBV5-6 to TRBJ2-5; 8 bases are a match to TRBD2. The CDR3 sequence is 17 residues long. The V and J ends lost 3 bases and 5 bases, in that order; junction bases with no gene match: 15. Germline lookup yields CDR1 SGHDT and CDR2 YYEEEE. The CDR3 spells CASSSWGQAGVRETQYF. The DNA of the CDR3 is TGTGCCAGCAGCTCCTGGGGACAAGCGGGGGTGAGGGAGACCCAGTACTTC.

This clonotype was seen many times. V and J are TRBV12-3 or TRBV12-4 and TRBJ2-5; TRBD1 is a possible D gene (5 bases). The CDR3 is 13 amino acids. V was cut by 3 bases and J by 5 bases, with 10 bases left in between. The CDR3 DNA is TGTGCCAGCAGTTTCAGGGCAGGGGAGACCCAGTACTTC. Translated, it gives CASSFRAGETQYF.

J is TRBJ1-5 and V is TRBV12-3 or TRBV12-4; the D gene is possibly TRBD1 (5 bases). The CDR3 is 15 residues long. Trimming took 2 bases from V and 6 from J, leaving 14 bases between them. CDR3 DNA: TGTGCCAGCAGTTTAACCCGGCAGGGCGGTCAGCCCCAGCATTTT. Protein product: CASSLTRQGGQPQHF.

This clonotype was seen a handful of times. The V and J genes are TRBV29-1 and TRBJ1-3, with D possibly being TRBD1 (5 bases). This CDR3 is built from 13 residues. V was cut by 5 bases and J by 6 bases, with 14 bases left in between. Looked up from germline, CDR1 is SQVTM and CDR2 is ANQGSEA. CDR3 region: CSVLTVTENTIYF. CDR3 coding DNA: TGCAGCGTTTTGACAGTAACGGAAAACACCATATATTTT. Full variable domain (rest looked up from reference TRBV29-1 and TRBJ1-3): SAVISQKPSRDICQRGTSLTIQCQVDSQVTMMFWYRQQPGQSLTLIATANQGSEATYESGFVIDKFPISRPNLTFSTLTVSNMSPEDSSIYLCSVLTVTENTIYFGEGSWLTVV.

CDR3 region: CASAAGGANVLTF. The CDR3 DNA reads TGTGCCAGCGCTGCCGGTGGGGCCAACGTCCTGACTTTC. The rearrangement joins TRBV6-5 to TRBJ2-6; D is undetermined. V gave up 8 bases and J gave up 3 bases, with 8 bases separating them. Germline V gene data show CDR1 as MNHEY and CDR2 as SVGAGI. This CDR3 has 13 residues.